These 14 T cell receptor beta chains were sequenced from one sample in a study of blood T cells in healthy people across ages (dated by TCRdb to the mid-2010s). Libraries came from 5' RACE. TCRdb shows the sequencer as Illumina HiSeq 2500. The second PCR ran for about 6 to 12 cycles and used a J-beta primer mix along with a sample-barcoded 5' primer. TCRdb reprocessing: public reads trimmed at Q25 with fastp, clones called with MiXCR, in-frame beta chains kept. Here each entry gathers all rows of one CDR3 protein and keeps the most common genes and DNA. This sample comprises roughly 1.5 million distinct CDR3 sequences, under 55% of them detected only once. Jointly, the top ten make up approximately 4% of the sample. Material for sequencing was blood. The receptors shown here come from a woman under 30 in good health.

The V gene is TRBV4-1, the J gene TRBJ2-7; D remains unclear. With 0 bases removed from V and 3 bases from J, the gap between germline ends came to 6 bases. The CDR3 runs 13 residues. Germline-derived CDR1 and CDR2 are MGHRA and YSYEKL. CDR3: CASSQDFIYEQYF. The DNA of the CDR3 is TGCGCCAGCAGCCAAGATTTCATCTACGAGCAGTACTTC.

V gene TRBV4-3 combines with J gene TRBJ1-2, with 9 bases lining up with TRBD1. Germline V gives CDR1 LGHNA, CDR2 YSLEER. The CDR3 runs to 15 residues. V dropped 4 bases and J dropped 6; count of bases not matched to a gene: 9. This chain's CDR3 is CASSLSGTGYDGYTF. CDR3 coding DNA: TGCGCCAGCAGCCTCTCCGGGACAGGGTATGATGGCTACACCTTC.

This clonotype was observed many times. The rearrangement joins TRBV9 to TRBJ2-4; D is unclear. V lost 0 bases, J lost 0 bases, and 4 bases lay in between. Germline CDR1 is SGDLS and CDR2 is YYNGEE. This CDR3 has 14 residues. The DNA for the CDR3 is TGTGCCAGCAGCGTAGGGTTAGCCAAAAACATTCAGTACTTC. Its protein is CASSVGLAKNIQYF.

This clonotype was found a few times. The chain employs TRBV29-1 and TRBJ2-7; 8 bases are a match to TRBD1. This CDR3 region has 16 residues. Per germline, CDR1 SQVTM and CDR2 ANQGSEA. V shed 1 base, J shed 1 base, and the junction held 9 bases outside the gene matches. The CDR3 loop is CSVEGGVGQGSYEQYF. For the CDR3, the DNA is TGCAGCGTTGAAGGGGGGGTAGGACAGGGTTCCTACGAGCAGTACTTC.

The rearrangement uses TRBV28 and TRBJ2-2, with 9 bases that match TRBD1. Germline assignment: CDR1 MDHEN and CDR2 SYDVKM. The CDR3 length is 15 residues. J was trimmed by 7 bases and V by 4 bases; bases with no gene match: 7. The CDR3 region has the DNA TGTGCCAGCAGTTCGGGACAGGGAAGGGGCGGGGAGCTGTTTTTT. It translates to CASSSGQGRGGELFF. Combining the CDR3 with reference TRBV28 and TRBJ2-2 gives the whole variable domain DVKVTQSSRYLVKRTGEKVFLECVQDMDHENMFWYRQDPGLGLRLIYFSYDVKMKEKGDIPEGYSVSREKKERFSLILESASTNQTSMYLCASSSGQGRGGELFFGEGSRLTVL.

The J gene is TRBJ2-5, the V gene TRBV11-1, with 8 positions matching TRBD1. The CDR3 has 16 amino acids. V was pared by 4 bases and J by 4 bases, with 11 bases of the junction left unmatched. Germline CDR1 and CDR2: SGHAT and FQDESV (reference sequence). For the CDR3, the DNA is TGTGCCAGCAGCTATGACCTGCGAGGACAGGGAGAGACCCAGTACTTC. Translating it yields CASSYDLRGQGETQYF.

This clonotype was counted only a few times. The chain links TRBV6-1 to TRBJ1-1; a possible D gene is TRBD1 (5 bases). Germline loops: CDR1 MNHNS, CDR2 SASEGT. V was pared by 7 bases and J by 3 bases, with 12 bases between. The CDR3 is made up of 13 amino acids. The CDR3 DNA follows: TGTGCCAGCACCGAAGGCAGGGACACTGAAGCTTTCTTT. Its protein is CASTEGRDTEAFF.

The chain is built from TRBV27 and TRBJ1-2; D is undetermined. Germline V gene sequence: CDR1 MNHEY, CDR2 SMNVEV (reference sequence). The CDR3 extends over 14 amino acids. V lost 4 bases, J lost 0 bases, and 9 bases lay in between. Here the CDR3 DNA reads TGTGCCAGCAGTTATTCGACTTCTAACTATGGCTACACCTTC. It codes for CASSYSTSNYGYTF.

The table lists this clonotype with a few counts. The rearrangement links TRBV5-5 to TRBJ1-1; a weak D match, TRBD1 (5 bases). Germline assignment: CDR1 SGHKS and CDR2 YYEKEE (reference sequence). V was trimmed by 3 bases and J by 3 bases, leaving 12 bases between them. CDR3 length equals 14 residues. In nucleotides, the CDR3 is TGTGCCAGCAGCTCGGGCTGGGGGGACACTGAAGCTTTCTTT. Residues: CASSSGWGDTEAFF.

This clonotype was counted a few times. The chain couples TRBV12-3 or TRBV12-4 to TRBJ1-6, with TRBD1 as a possible D gene (6 bases). Trimming left V 6 bases short and J 5 bases short, with 11 bases between. This CDR3 spans 14 amino acids. The CDR3 sequence is CASRRTADNSPLHF. CDR3 DNA: TGTGCCAGCAGGAGGACAGCTGATAATTCACCCCTCCACTTT.

This sequence joins TRBV7-2 and TRBJ1-1; no definite D call. The CDR3 length is 13 residues. CDR1 is SGHTA, CDR2 FQGNSA, per germline. V lost 3 bases and J 1 base, leaving 6 bases between the germline ends. CDR3 amino acids: CASSFEKNTEAFF. The DNA of the CDR3 is TGTGCCAGCAGCTTCGAGAAGAACACTGAAGCTTTCTTT.

V gene TRBV7-2 combines with J gene TRBJ2-7; 12 positions match TRBD2. The J call may be faulty, since TRBJ2-5 better matches the DNA end. The length of the CDR3 is 15 residues. CDR1 and CDR2 from the germline V gene are SGHTA and FQGNSA. CDR3 amino acids: CASSQGTSGQQTQYF. The CDR3 DNA sequence: TGTGCCAGCAGCCAGGGGACTAGCGGGCAACAGACCCAGTACTTC.

J is TRBJ2-5 and V is TRBV7-2; maybe TRBD1 (5 bases). The end of the DNA aligns better with TRBJ2-7, so the J call may be wrong. The CDR3 is 15 residues long. CDR1 and CDR2 from the germline V gene are SGHTA and FQGNSA. The CDR3 coding sequence is TGTGCCAGCAGCTTAGTGGGGCGAGGTCAAGGCGAGCAGTACTTC. Encoded protein: CASSLVGRGQGEQYF.

This chain uses TRBV7-2 with TRBJ2-5; unclear D gene. Germline values: CDR1 SGHTA, CDR2 FQGNSA. CDR3 length equals 13 residues. V dropped 3 bases and J dropped 3 bases, with 8 bases sitting between them. CDR3 sequence (DNA): TGTGCCAGCAGCTTTTCAGATAAAGAGACCCAGTACTTC. Encoded protein: CASSFSDKETQYF.